The clone carrying this TCR beta chain was detected only a few times. The antigen remains undetermined. Looked up from germline, CDR1 is LNHNV and CDR2 is YYDKDF (reference sequence). Trimming cost V 5 bases and J 3 bases, with 5 bases left between them. The CDR3 is 12 residues long. The CDR3 regions of TCR beta were amplified from RNA transcripts. A set of HTBI primers served as the primers for a first-round RT-PCR of the TCR CDR3. A single record per CDR3 protein comes from TCRdb applying MiXCR to the multiplex PCR reads. The table lists over 700,000 distinct CDR3 sequences, roughly a sixth of them singletons. This sample is part of a study of T cells in Graves' hyperthyroidism and ophthalmopathy. On the study more broadly: Peripheral blood was drawn at first diagnosis, prior to all treatment.

The study, taken as a whole, reports: Most thyroid clonotypes expanded above 0.001 appeared in blood too. The model's output predicted ophthalmopathy at a median of 6.5 months prior to onset.

This clonotype was obtained from a woman between 50 and 59 years old with Graves' hyperthyroidism that later progressed to Graves' ophthalmopathy. This chain joins TRBV15 and TRBJ1-3; D not certain. Sequenced: blood. The CDR3 region has the DNA TGTGCCACCAGCGGAATTGGAAACACCATATATTTT. Translated, it gives CATSGIGNTIYF. The variable domain in full, completed from reference TRBV15 and TRBJ1-3, reads DAMVIQNPRYQVTQFGKPVTLSCSQTLNHNVMYWYQQKSSQAPKLLFHYYDKDFNNEADTPDNFQSRRPNTSFCFLDIRSPGLGDTAMYLCATSGIGNTIYFGEGSWLTVV.